Listed below are T cell receptor beta chains from one sample, sequenced in a study of shared clonotypes between healthy human individuals. The assay was immunoSEQ multiplex PCR, and TCRdb's table has in-frame clones only and misses some. The sample holds some 600,000 clones; approximately 96% are singletons and the top ten take roughly 0.1%. The sequencing sample was made of naive CD8+ T cells sorted from blood. These receptor sequences come from a woman aged 25 to 39 in good health. Both conserved end residues are part of each CDR3. D genes are given only for firm matches. Size is omitted from some rows. Given values are once, few, many or a class for expanded clones.

D	length	V	J	size	CDR3	DNA
TRBD1	15	TRBV30	TRBJ2-2	.	CAWSPGTGLSGELFF	TGTGCCTGGAGTCCCGGGACAGGGTTATCCGGGGAGCTGTTTTTT
.	12	TRBV13	TRBJ2-1	once	CASSLGFAAQFF	TGTGCCAGCAGCTTAGGCTTTGCGGCGCAGTTCTTC
.	13	TRBV6-5	TRBJ2-5	.	CASSPDLRETQYF	TGTGCCAGCAGCCCCGACTTGAGGGAGACCCAGTACTTC
.	13	TRBV28	TRBJ1-5	.	CASSLLGPQPQHF	TGTGCCAGCAGTTTATTGGGCCCTCAGCCCCAGCATTTT
.	15	TRBV9	TRBJ1-2	.	CASSNLQAFSYGYTF	TGTGCCAGCAGCAACCTCCAGGCTTTTAGCTATGGCTACACCTTC
TRBD1	14	TRBV28	TRBJ2-3	.	CASGGQGFADTQYF	TGTGCCAGCGGAGGACAGGGTTTCGCAGATACGCAGTATTTT
.	15	TRBV27	TRBJ2-3	.	CASSSSRTLTDTQYF	TGTGCCAGCAGTTCCTCCCGGACTTTAACAGATACGCAGTATTTT
TRBD1	13	TRBV27	TRBJ2-7	.	CASHRGGVNEQYF	TGTGCCAGCCACAGGGGTGGGGTGAACGAGCAGTACTTC
TRBD2	14	TRBV10-3	TRBJ2-3	.	CAISGTSLLDTQYF	TGTGCCATCAGTGGGACTAGCTTATTGGATACGCAGTATTTT
.	16	TRBV5-1	TRBJ1-2	.	CASSLDAGTFNYGYTF	TGCGCCAGCAGCTTGGATGCAGGGACCTTCAACTATGGCTACACCTTC
.	15	TRBV6-5	TRBJ2-2	.	CASTQRHPNTGELFF	TGTGCCAGTACACAAAGACACCCGAACACCGGGGAGCTGTTTTTT
.	16	TRBV4-2	TRBJ2-7	.	CASSQDLASGYYEQYF	TGTGCCAGCAGCCAAGACCTGGCCAGCGGTTACTACGAGCAGTACTTC
TRBD2	14	TRBV28	TRBJ2-2	.	CASYIAGGTGELFF	TGTGCCAGTTACATAGCGGGGGGCACCGGGGAGCTGTTTTTT
.	15	TRBV11-1	TRBJ2-1	.	CASSFGRDGYNEQFF	TGTGCCAGCAGCTTCGGCAGGGATGGCTACAATGAGCAGTTCTTC
.	14	TRBV7-9	TRBJ2-3	.	CASSPLHGTDTQYF	TGTGCCAGCAGCCCCCTCCATGGCACAGATACGCAGTATTTT
.	13	TRBV7-9	TRBJ2-5	.	CASSVGLGGTQYF	TGTGCCAGCAGCGTCGGATTAGGGGGGACCCAGTACTTC
TRBD2	14	TRBV29-1	TRBJ2-2	once	CSVVGTKNTGELFF	TGCAGCGTTGTGGGGACTAAAAACACCGGGGAGCTGTTTTTT
.	11	TRBV29-1	TRBJ2-7	once	CSVEEDYEQYF	TGCAGCGTTGAAGAGGATTACGAGCAGTACTTC
.	14	TRBV27	TRBJ2-7	.	CASSPTVLTYEQYF	TGTGCCAGCAGTCCGACAGTATTAACCTACGAGCAGTACTTC
.	14	TRBV27	TRBJ2-1	once	CASSLGVAGNEQFF	TGTGCCAGCAGTTTAGGGGTAGCCGGGAATGAGCAGTTCTTC
TRBD2	17	TRBV5-4	TRBJ2-3	.	CASSLGSGGSSTDTQYF	TGTGCCAGCAGCTTAGGGAGTGGCGGGAGCAGCACAGATACGCAGTATTTT
TRBD1	16	TRBV27	TRBJ2-7	.	CASSPIGGQGAYEQYF	TGTGCCAGCAGTCCGATTGGGGGACAGGGTGCGTACGAGCAGTACTTC
.	13	TRBV15	TRBJ1-1	.	CAIGEDMNTEAFF	TGTGCCATCGGGGAGGATATGAACACTGAAGCTTTCTTT
.	14	TRBV7-9	TRBJ2-2	.	CASSGSSNTGELFF	TGTGCCAGCAGTGGCAGCTCGAACACCGGGGAGCTGTTTTTT
TRBD1	14	TRBV28	TRBJ2-7	.	CASSLVGQTYEQYF	TGTGCCAGCAGTTTGGTGGGACAGACCTACGAGCAGTACTTC
.	15	TRBV7-3	TRBJ2-5	.	CASSPGARAQETQYF	TGTGCCAGCAGCCCGGGGGCTAGAGCCCAAGAGACCCAGTACTTC
.	15	TRBV9	TRBJ2-7	.	CASSASPGEAYEQYF	TGTGCCAGCAGCGCTTCTCCAGGGGAGGCCTACGAGCAGTACTTC
.	14	TRBV5-1	TRBJ1-1	.	CASSLNLRNTEAFF	TGCGCCAGCAGCTTGAATCTACGAAACACTGAAGCTTTCTTT
TRBD1	14	TRBV27	TRBJ1-2	.	CASANRGRVYGYTF	TGTGCCAGCGCAAACAGGGGGCGAGTCTATGGCTACACCTTC
.	16	TRBV7-9	TRBJ2-1	.	CASSLSPGRSYNEQFF	TGTGCCAGCAGCTTATCTCCAGGGAGGTCCTACAATGAGCAGTTCTTC
.	14	TRBV27	TRBJ2-7	.	CASSPGRVQGEQYF	TGTGCCAGCAGTCCAGGGAGGGTACAGGGCGAGCAGTACTTC
TRBD1	16	TRBV10-1	TRBJ1-5	.	CASSGIPGQKNQPQHF	TGCGCCAGCAGTGGGATACCGGGACAGAAGAATCAGCCCCAGCATTTT
.	14	TRBV5-1	TRBJ1-1	.	CASSLAYLGTEAFF	TGCGCCAGCAGCTTGGCCTATTTGGGAACTGAAGCTTTCTTT
TRBD2	15	TRBV28	TRBJ2-5	.	CASSFWAGERETQYF	TGTGCCAGCAGTTTCTGGGCGGGGGAGAGGGAGACCCAGTACTTC
.	14	TRBV9	TRBJ2-1	.	CASSLGDSYNEQFF	TGTGCCAGCAGCTTGGGGGATTCCTACAATGAGCAGTTCTTC
.	11	TRBV28	TRBJ2-7	.	CASSLVGRQYF	TGTGCCAGCAGTTTAGTGGGACGGCAGTACTTC
TRBD1	18	TRBV7-9	TRBJ1-1	.	CASSLGYSGTGTNTEAFF	TGTGCCAGCAGCTTAGGGTATTCCGGGACAGGGACGAACACTGAAGCTTTCTTT
.	12	TRBV7-9	TRBJ1-1	few	CASSLGGPASFF	TGTGCCAGCAGCTTAGGAGGGCCCGCGTCTTTCTTT
.	16	TRBV9	TRBJ2-1	.	CASSVGSGSSYNEQFF	TGTGCCAGCAGCGTTGGATCGGGGTCCTCCTACAATGAGCAGTTCTTC
.	13	TRBV27	TRBJ2-7	.	CASAWSSSYEQYF	TGTGCCTCCGCCTGGTCTTCCTCCTACGAGCAGTACTTC
TRBD2	14	TRBV5-4	TRBJ2-3	.	CASSLGLGPDTQYF	TGTGCCAGCAGCCTGGGACTAGGGCCAGATACGCAGTATTTT
.	14	TRBV27	TRBJ1-4	.	CASSWASSNEKLFF	TGTGCCAGCAGTTGGGCGTCATCTAATGAAAAACTGTTTTTT
.	14	TRBV30	TRBJ1-1	.	CAWSVMGGSTEAFF	TGTGCCTGGAGTGTAATGGGGGGGAGCACTGAAGCTTTCTTT
.	13	TRBV13	TRBJ2-3	.	CASSLASTDTQYF	TGTGCCAGCAGCTTGGCCAGCACAGATACGCAGTATTTT
.	14	TRBV6-5	TRBJ2-1	.	CASSYGVARDEQFF	TGTGCCAGCAGTTACGGGGTCGCCAGGGATGAGCAGTTCTTC
TRBD1	15	TRBV19	TRBJ2-7	.	CASSISGTGHYEQYF	TGTGCCAGTAGTATTTCCGGGACAGGACACTACGAGCAGTACTTC
TRBD1	16	TRBV28	TRBJ2-1	.	CASRHAPGTGWNEQFF	TGTGCCAGCCGCCATGCCCCCGGGACAGGGTGGAATGAGCAGTTCTTC
.	16	TRBV27	TRBJ2-1	.	CASSLTLVELDNEQFF	TGTGCCAGCAGTTTAACCCTGGTGGAGTTAGACAATGAGCAGTTCTTC
TRBD1	14	TRBV2	TRBJ1-4	.	CASSEEQGNEKLFF	TGTGCCAGCAGTGAAGAACAGGGGAATGAAAAACTGTTTTTT
TRBD2	22	TRBV28	TRBJ2-2	once	CASNNRRLVLAGGLTNTGELFF	TGTGCCAGCAACAACCGTAGACTGGTACTAGCGGGAGGGCTGACGAACACCGGGGAGCTGTTTTTT
.	14	TRBV2	TRBJ1-5	.	CASSEFYGGQPQHF	TGTGCCAGCAGTGAATTCTATGGGGGTCAGCCCCAGCATTTT
TRBD1	14	TRBV7-9	TRBJ1-2	.	CASSGGTDPYGYTF	TGTGCCAGCAGCGGAGGGACAGACCCCTATGGCTACACCTTC
.	12	TRBV30	TRBJ2-1	.	CAWTESYNEQFF	TGTGCCTGGACTGAGTCCTACAATGAGCAGTTCTTC
.	14	TRBV27	TRBJ2-3	.	CASSFLGDTDTQYF	TGTGCCAGCAGTTTTCTCGGGGACACAGATACGCAGTATTTT
TRBD1	18	TRBV27	TRBJ2-2	.	CASSSRWGQGADTGELFF	TGTGCCAGCAGTAGCCGGTGGGGACAGGGGGCTGACACCGGGGAGCTGTTTTTT
TRBD1	18	TRBV7-8	TRBJ1-5	.	CASSLDRTGSLSNQPQHF	TGTGCCAGCAGCTTAGACCGGACAGGCTCCCTTAGCAATCAGCCCCAGCATTTT
.	18	TRBV7-9	TRBJ1-2	.	CASSLIRSGTRGIYGYTF	TGTGCCAGCAGCTTAATACGATCCGGGACGAGGGGGATATATGGCTACACCTTC